This T cell receptor (beta chain) emerged from a study of identical twins' blood T cells. Overall study results and limits: Even for out-of-frame TCRbeta, twins reportedly shared V gene usage much more than unrelated donors.

As handled by the study authors: Each donor had about 95,000 to nearly 500,000 clonotypes. From the 5' RACE reads, TCRdb called clonotypes with MiXCR, one entry per CDR3 protein. In this record, the V and J calls reflect TCRdb's handling and not the investigators' own analysis. The repertoire holds hundreds of thousands of distinct CDR3 sequences, with more than 25% as singletons. This clonotype has a handful of counts. Its specificity is unknown. The CDR3 extends over 13 amino acids. V lost 1 base, J lost 3 bases, and 6 bases lay in between. Germline V gives CDR1 SGHDN, CDR2 FVKESK. The origin of this receptor is a woman between 18 and 49 years old in good health. V and J are TRBV14 and TRBJ1-1, with no clear D. Source material: PBMCs. CDR3 amino acids: CASSQGTYTEAFF. The DNA for the CDR3 is TGTGCCAGCAGCCAAGGGACCTACACTGAAGCTTTCTTT. The full variable domain, in which reference TRBV14 and TRBJ1-1 provide the parts outside the CDR3, is EAGVTQFPSHSVIEKGQTVTLRCDPISGHDNLYWYRRVMGKEIKFLLHFVKESKQDESGMPNNRFLAERTGGTYSTLKVQPAELEDSGVYFCASSQGTYTEAFFGQGTRLTVV.